This T cell receptor beta chain emerged from a study of cytomegalovirus exposure and HLA in healthy donors. Study-wide results and limits: Among the CMV-associated chains, a few were confirmed in vitro as specific for CMV antigens. TCR beta V- and J-gene trimming was later associated with a missense DCLRE1C variant.

There are a few counts of this clone. The antigen is not known. The PCR used 60 Vbeta and 13 Jbeta primers. Assay: immunoSEQ multiplex PCR; the TCRdb copy retains only in-frame clones and omits some. The table records roughly 200,000 clones, 78% of them present only once. The CDR3 sequence is 10 residues long. Germline V gives CDR1 DFQATT, CDR2 SNEGSKA (reference sequence). Between the trimmed V and J ends, which lost 6 bases and 12 bases, there was a span of 12 bases. The origin of this receptor is a woman younger than 45 in good health and CMV-seropositive. V gene TRBV20-1 combines with J gene TRBJ2-1; no reliable D call. Source material: PBMCs. The CDR3 sequence: CSAQQSTQFF. CDR3 nucleotide sequence: TGCAGTGCCCAACAGAGTACGCAGTTCTTC.